This T cell receptor (beta chain) is from a study of T-cell reconstitution after alpha-beta-depleted transplantation in children. TCRbeta library preparation incorporated unique molecular identifiers. Using its own MiXCR run on the PCR reads, TCRdb lists one record per CDR3 protein. The sample has hundreds of thousands of distinct CDR3 sequences, approximately 10% seen once; the top ten hold less than 25%. This clonotype has at least ten counts. The CDR3 has 15 amino acids. V shed 4 bases and J 5 bases; nucleotides not matched to a gene: 10. Germline V CDR1 and CDR2: SEHNR, FQNEAQ (reference sequence).

The sample in question was peripheral blood, obtained 180 days after TCRalphabeta/CD19-depleted stem cell transplant. V usage is TRBV7-9 and J usage is TRBJ2-7; TRBD1 aligns across 8 bases. The TCR was taken from a male patient aged 2-10 years who had a stem cell transplant for chronic granulomatous disease, so the T cells may come from the graft donor. CDR3 sequence (DNA): TGTGCCAGCAGCTCGTCCGGGACAGGTCATCACGAGCAGTACTTC. It codes for CASSSSGTGHHEQYF.